The TCR beta chain under discussion was sequenced for a study of tumor and adjacent non-tumor tissue in lung cancer. The study's findings and limits: In normal lung, the top 100 clones were significantly more dominant than in tumor. Higher tumor TCR diversity was associated with shorter survival.

A modified ARM-PCR protocol with three rounds of nested PCR amplified TCRbeta. MiXCR was run by TCRdb on the multiplex PCR reads, yielding one entry per CDR3 protein. The repertoire includes tens of thousands of distinct CDR3 sequences, about 66% of them detected once, and about a sixth sits in the top ten. The template was RNA from unsorted bulk tissue. Donors were chemotherapy-naive, newly diagnosed lung cancer surgical patients in China, August–November 2014. CDR1 is MNHNY, CDR2 SVGAGI, per germline (reference sequence). The CDR3 loop spans 15 amino acids. A remark on this clonotype: Its antigen is unidentified. The junction departs from germline at one end; a sequencing error may be responsible.

Sequences were obtained from lung tumor tissue. The rearrangement links TRBV6-6 to TRBJ2-3; no reliable D call. This TCR was recovered from a man in his fifties or sixties with non-small cell lung cancer. The CDR3 coding sequence is TGTGCCAGCAGTGGGGTATCTAGTAGCACAGACACGCAGTATTTT. It specifies CASSGVSSSTDTQYF.